This T cell receptor (beta chain) was sequenced during a study of PD-1 blockade in classical Hodgkin lymphoma. Overall study results and limits: Reported baseline diversity: healthy donors highest, relapsed/refractory patients lowest. For complete responders, baseline diversity was comparable to that of newly diagnosed patients.

Profiling relied on immunoSEQ multiplex PCR, and the TCRdb table lists in-frame clones only, not all of them. The sample lists approximately 4,400 clones, 60% to 65% seen once, with 37% in the top ten. Every single patient, without exception, relapsed after autologous stem cell transplantation, and brentuximab vedotin exposure varied. Notes on this clone: Its antigen is unknown.

The origin of this receptor is a human donor with classical Hodgkin lymphoma. The sample consisted of peripheral blood mononuclear cells (PBMCs), taken at baseline.

CDR3 region: CASSSPTVGNYEQYF. In nucleotides, the CDR3 is TGTGCCAGCAGCTCCCCTACCGTTGGGAACTACGAGCAGTACTTC. The gene calls are TRBV5-6 and TRBJ2-7; no clear D gene. CDR3 length: 15 residues. Germline V lookup: CDR1 SGHDT, CDR2 YYEEEE. V lost 3 bases and J 3 bases, leaving 16 bases between the germline ends.